This T cell receptor beta chain is from a study of cytomegalovirus exposure and HLA in healthy donors. About the research overall: Approximately 77 million unique TCRs from HLA-typed donors were held in an early release of data. Broader study findings: According to an earlier analysis, most TCR beta V segments yielded productive rearrangements about 87% or about 30% of the time. An analysis that was carried out later associated some 17,000 TCR beta sequences with HLA alleles at 0.05 false discovery rate. Clonal expansion, a later analysis showed, was greater in HLA-associated TCR beta chains than in equally common others.

The PCR ran on 60 Vbeta and 13 Jbeta primers. The data were produced by immunoSEQ multiplex PCR, yet TCRdb's version contains in-frame clones alone and is incomplete. Of over 80,000 clones in the sample, about 66% are singletons; the top ten hold 5.5% to 6%. This clone was observed a few times. The target antigen is unknown. This CDR3 spans 14 amino acids. V lost 8 bases and J lost 3; bases outside the gene matches: 8. The germline CDR1 and CDR2 sequences are SGHRS and YFSETQ. Input material: PBMCs. The TCR originated in a boy aged 5-17 years in good health and CMV-seropositive. This chain joins TRBV5-1 and TRBJ1-5; TRBD1 matches 7 bases. CDR3 protein: CASSTGVANQPQHF. CDR3 DNA: TGCGCCAGTAGCACAGGGGTCGCCAATCAGCCCCAGCATTTT. The full variable domain, its missing parts supplied by reference TRBV5-1 and TRBJ1-5, is KAGVTQTPRYLIKTRGQQVTLSCSPISGHRSVSWYQQTPGQGLQFLFEYFSETQRNKGNFPGRFSGRQFSNSRSEMNVSTLELGDSALYLCASSTGVANQPQHFGDGTRLSIL.